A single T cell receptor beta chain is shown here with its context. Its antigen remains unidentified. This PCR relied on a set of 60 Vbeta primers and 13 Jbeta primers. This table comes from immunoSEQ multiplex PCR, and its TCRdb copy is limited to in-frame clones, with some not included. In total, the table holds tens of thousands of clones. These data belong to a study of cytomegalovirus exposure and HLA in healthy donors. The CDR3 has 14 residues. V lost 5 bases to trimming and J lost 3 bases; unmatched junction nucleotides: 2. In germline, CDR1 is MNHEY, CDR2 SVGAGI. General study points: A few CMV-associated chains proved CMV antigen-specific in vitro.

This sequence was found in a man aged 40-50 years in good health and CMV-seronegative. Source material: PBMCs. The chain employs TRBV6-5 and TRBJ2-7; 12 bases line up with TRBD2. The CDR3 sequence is CASSRLAGDYEQYF. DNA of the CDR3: TGTGCCAGCAGTCGACTAGCGGGGGACTACGAGCAGTACTTC.